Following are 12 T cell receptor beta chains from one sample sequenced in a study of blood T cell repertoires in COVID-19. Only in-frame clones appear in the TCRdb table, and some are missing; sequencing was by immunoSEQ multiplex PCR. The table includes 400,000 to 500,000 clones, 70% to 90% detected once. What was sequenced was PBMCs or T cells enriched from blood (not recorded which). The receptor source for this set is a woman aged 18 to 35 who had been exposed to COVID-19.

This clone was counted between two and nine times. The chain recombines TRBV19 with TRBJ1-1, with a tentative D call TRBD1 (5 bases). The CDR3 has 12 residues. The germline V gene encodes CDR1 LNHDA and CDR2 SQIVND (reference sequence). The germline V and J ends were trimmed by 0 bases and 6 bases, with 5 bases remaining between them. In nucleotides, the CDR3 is TGTGCCAGTAGTATAGAGACAGCTGAAGCTTTCTTT. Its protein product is CASSIETAEAFF.

The CDR3 nucleotides are TGTGCCAGCAGCTTTAACCAGCGCACAGAGACCCAGTACTTC. Translation gives CASSFNQRTETQYF. The gene calls are TRBV7-6 and TRBJ2-5; D unclear. The CDR3 is 14 residues long. Between the trimmed V and J ends, which lost 3 bases and 4 bases, there was a span of 12 bases. Germline V gene sequence: CDR1 SGHVS, CDR2 FNYEAQ.

CDR3: CASSYGGGKGNQPQHF. For the CDR3, the DNA is TGTGCCAGCAGTTACGGTGGGGGCAAAGGCAATCAGCCCCAGCATTTT. V is TRBV6-5 and J is TRBJ1-5; a weak D match, TRBD1 (6 bases). Germline loops: CDR1 MNHEY, CDR2 SVGAGI. The CDR3 contains 16 residues. The V end was cut by 2 bases, the J end by 2 bases, with 13 bases between.

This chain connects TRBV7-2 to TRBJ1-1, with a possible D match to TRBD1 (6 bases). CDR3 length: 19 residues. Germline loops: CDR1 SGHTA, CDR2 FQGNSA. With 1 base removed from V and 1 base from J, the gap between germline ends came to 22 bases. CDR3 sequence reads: CASSLVRGGRWIPNTEAFF. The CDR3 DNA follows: TGTGCCAGCAGCTTAGTGCGGGGGGGCAGGTGGATCCCGAACACTGAAGCTTTCTTT.

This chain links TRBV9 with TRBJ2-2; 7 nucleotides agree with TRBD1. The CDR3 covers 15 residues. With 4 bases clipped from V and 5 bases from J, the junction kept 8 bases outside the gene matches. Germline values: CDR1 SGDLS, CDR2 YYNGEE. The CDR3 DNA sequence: TGTGCCAGCAGCTTATGGGACAGACCAACCGGGGAGCTGTTTTTT. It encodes CASSLWDRPTGELFF.

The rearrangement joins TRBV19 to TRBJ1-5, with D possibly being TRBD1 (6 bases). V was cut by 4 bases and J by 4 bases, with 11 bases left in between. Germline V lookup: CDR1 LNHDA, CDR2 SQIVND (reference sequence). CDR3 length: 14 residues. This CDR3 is CASSKGERNQPQHF. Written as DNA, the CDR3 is TGTGCCAGTAGTAAGGGGGAACGGAATCAGCCCCAGCATTTT.

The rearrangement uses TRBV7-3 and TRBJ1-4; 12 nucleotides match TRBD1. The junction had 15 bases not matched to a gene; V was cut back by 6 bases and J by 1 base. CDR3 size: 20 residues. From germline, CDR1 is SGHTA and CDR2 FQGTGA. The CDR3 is CASRPDDRDRGRRTNEKLFF. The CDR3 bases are TGTGCCAGCAGACCTGACGACCGGGACAGGGGGCGGAGAACTAATGAAAAACTGTTTTTT.

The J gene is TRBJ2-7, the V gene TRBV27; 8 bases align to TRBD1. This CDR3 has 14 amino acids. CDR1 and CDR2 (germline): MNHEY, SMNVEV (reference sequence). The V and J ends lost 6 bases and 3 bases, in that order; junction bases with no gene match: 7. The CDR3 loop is CASRPGQVGYEQYF. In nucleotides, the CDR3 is TGTGCCAGCAGACCGGGACAGGTGGGCTACGAGCAGTACTTC.

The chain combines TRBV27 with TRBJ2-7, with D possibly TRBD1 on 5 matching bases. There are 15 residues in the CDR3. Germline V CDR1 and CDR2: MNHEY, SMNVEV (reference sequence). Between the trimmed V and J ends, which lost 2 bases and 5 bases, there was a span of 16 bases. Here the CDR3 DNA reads TGTGCCAGCAGTTTAGAGACAGTGCCCTCGAACGAGCAGTACTTC. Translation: CASSLETVPSNEQYF.

CDR3 in DNA: TGTGCCAGCCGCCGGGCAGGGGCCCCCTTCAGCTACACCTTC. Protein product: CASRRAGAPFSYTF. The chain couples TRBV6-5 to TRBJ1-2; a weak D match, TRBD1 (6 bases). V lost 8 bases to trimming and J lost 9 bases, with 22 bases between them. CDR1 is MNHEY, CDR2 SVGAGI, per germline. The CDR3 runs 14 residues.

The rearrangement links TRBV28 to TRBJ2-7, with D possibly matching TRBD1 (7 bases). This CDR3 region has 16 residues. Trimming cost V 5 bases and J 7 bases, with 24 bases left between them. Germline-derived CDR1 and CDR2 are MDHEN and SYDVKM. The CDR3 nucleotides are TGTGCCAGCAGTCCCTGGGGGGTGCAGGGGGAGGATGAGCAGTACTTC. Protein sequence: CASSPWGVQGEDEQYF.

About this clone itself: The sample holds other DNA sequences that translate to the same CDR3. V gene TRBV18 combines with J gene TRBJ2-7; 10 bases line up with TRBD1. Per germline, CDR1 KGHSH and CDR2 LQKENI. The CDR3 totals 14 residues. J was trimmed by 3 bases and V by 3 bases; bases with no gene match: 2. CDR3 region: CASSPGQGLYEQYF. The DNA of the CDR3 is TGTGCCAGCTCACCGGGACAGGGGCTCTACGAGCAGTACTTC.